These 30 T cell receptor beta chains were all obtained from the same sample, sequenced in a study of a mutant IDH1 vaccine in newly diagnosed glioma (dated by TCRdb to the early 2020s). The library was built by means of the immunoSEQ multiplex PCR assay. TCRdb limited this immuneACCESS table to in-frame rearrangements with V and J called. A share of clones is missing; checked studies link under half to unresolved V genes, and the rest is unexplained. The sample table shows 60,000 or so clones, and roughly 84% are seen once. The ten largest clones capture less than 5% of the sample. The time point label, read with the paper, signifies: week 23, last vaccination. Each vaccine dose was 300 ug of a 20-mer mutant IDH1 peptide in Montanide, given subcutaneously with topical imiquimod. These TCRs are of unknown antigen specificity. The material sequenced was PBMCs, taken from a glioma patient whose treatment included an IDH1 peptide vaccine. The receptor set was obtained from a man under 40 with glioma.

V and J are TRBV12-5 and TRBJ2-3, with D possibly being TRBD1 or TRBD2 (6 bases each). CDR3 length: 22 residues. In germline, CDR1 is LGHNT, CDR2 FRNRAP. V was trimmed by 0 bases and J by 5 bases, leaving 33 bases between them. CDR3 sequence reads: CASGLVLRFSTDRGRPQDTQYF. CDR3 nucleotide sequence: TGTGCTAGTGGTTTGGTCCTCCGCTTCTCGACGGACCGGGGGCGGCCCCAAGATACGCAGTATTTT.

V gene TRBV28 combines with J gene TRBJ1-2; D unresolved. Deletions cut 4 bases from V and 2 bases from J, with 5 bases between. The germline V gene has CDR1 MDHEN and CDR2 SYDVKM. The CDR3 is 12 residues long. The CDR3 bases are TGTGCCAGCAGTTACATAAACTATGGCTACACCTTC. It encodes CASSYINYGYTF.

A few counts support this clone. The chain carries TRBV21-1 and TRBJ1-1; the table's D call of TRBD1 was not tested on the DNA. TRBV21-1 has pseudogene status. This CDR3 contains 13 residues. DNA for the CDR3: TGTGCCAGCAGACAGGAACAGAACACTGAAGCTTTCTTT. As protein: CASRQEQNTEAFF.

V usage is TRBV10-2 and J usage is TRBJ1-1; TRBD1 matches at 11 bases. V lost 7 bases to trimming and J lost 4 bases; unmatched junction nucleotides: 2. Germline V gene lookup returns CDR1 WSHSY and CDR2 SAAADI. This CDR3 comprises 13 residues. The DNA of the CDR3 is TGCGCCAGCACTGGGACAGGGGGCACTGAAGCTTTCTTT. It specifies CASTGTGGTEAFF.

Only a few counts were recorded for this clone. The chain combines TRBV5-8 with TRBJ1-5; D not resolved. The V gene's germline CDR1 is SGHTS and CDR2 YDEGEE. Deletions cut 0 bases from V and 0 bases from J, with 10 bases between. This CDR3 spans 16 amino acids. CDR3 amino acids: CASSLVSGNSNQPQHF. In DNA, the CDR3 is TGTGCCAGCAGCTTGGTTTCTGGGAATAGCAATCAGCCCCAGCATTTT.

The gene calls are TRBV5-4 and TRBJ1-1; 9 bases fit TRBD1. The V gene's germline CDR1 is SGHNT and CDR2 YYREEE (reference sequence). CDR3 length equals 14 residues. After removal of 4 bases from V and 4 bases from J, the junction contained 5 bases not matched to a gene. The CDR3 reads CASSRDRAGTEAFF. In DNA form, the CDR3 reads TGTGCCAGCAGCCGGGACAGGGCGGGCACTGAAGCTTTCTTT.

This clone was seen just once. The junction differs from germline at one of its ends, possibly a read error. The chain joins TRBV5-1 to TRBJ1-2; maybe TRBD1 (6 bases). This CDR3 has 15 amino acids. Germline V CDR1 and CDR2: SGHRS, YFSETQ. The CDR3 nucleotides read TGCGCCCGCAGCTTGGGGGGGGCGCCGGGTTATGGCTACACCTTC. This codes for CARSLGGAPGYGYTF.

V is TRBV18 and J is TRBJ1-2, with D perhaps matching TRBD1 (6 bases). The germline V gene has CDR1 KGHSH and CDR2 LQKENI. The CDR3 sequence is 15 residues long. Trimming left V 6 bases short and J 3 bases short, with 17 bases between. The CDR3, as DNA: TGTGCCAGCTCTCCCTCCCTAGAGGGGGACTATGGCTACACCTTC. Its protein is CASSPSLEGDYGYTF.

The rearrangement links TRBV10-3 to TRBJ1-6; no firm D call. V was cut by 4 bases and J by 10 bases, with 14 bases left in between. Germline V gives CDR1 ENHRY, CDR2 SYGVKD. CDR3 length: 14 amino acids. CDR3 nucleotide sequence: TGTGCCATCAGTGGCGTCCGGGAGAGGTCACCCCTCCACTTT. Protein sequence: CAISGVRERSPLHF.

This chain links TRBV15 with TRBJ2-3; D perhaps matches TRBD2 (5 bases). The germline V gene encodes CDR1 LNHNV and CDR2 YYDKDF (reference sequence). The CDR3 is 16 residues long. V was trimmed by 0 bases and J by 9 bases, leaving 19 bases between them. This CDR3 is CATSRDEEGPSRTQYF. In DNA, the CDR3 is TGTGCCACCAGCAGAGATGAAGAGGGCCCATCCCGGACGCAGTATTTT.

The V and J genes are TRBV5-4 and TRBJ1-1; TRBD1 might be the D (6 bases). The length of the CDR3 is 15 residues. V lost 0 bases and J 3 bases, leaving 12 bases between the germline ends. The germline V gene encodes CDR1 SGHNT and CDR2 YYREEE (reference sequence). The CDR3 DNA reads TGTGCCAGCAGCTTGGCCAGGGGCCGGTACACTGAAGCTTTCTTT. As protein: CASSLARGRYTEAFF.

V is TRBV5-1 and J is TRBJ2-1; the match to TRBD2 covers 8 bases. J was trimmed by 4 bases and V by 0 bases; bases with no gene match: 6. The CDR3 loop spans 16 amino acids. The germline CDR1 and CDR2 sequences are SGHRS and YFSETQ. CDR3 amino acids: CASSLVAGGGYNEQFF. DNA for the CDR3: TGCGCCAGCAGCTTGGTTGCGGGGGGCGGGTACAATGAGCAGTTCTTC.

The V call is TRBV29-1, the J call TRBJ1-1; no clear D. V was pared by 1 base and J by 4 bases, with 4 bases between. The CDR3 contains 11 residues. CDR1 and CDR2 from the germline V gene are SQVTM and ANQGSEA. CDR3 residues: CSVEGATEAFF. In DNA, the CDR3 is TGCAGCGTTGAAGGGGCCACTGAAGCTTTCTTT.

The gene calls are TRBV18 and TRBJ1-4; D might be TRBD1 (6 bases). In germline, CDR1 is KGHSH, CDR2 LQKENI. V gave up 5 bases and J gave up 0 bases, with 19 bases separating them. The CDR3 consists of 18 residues. In DNA form, the CDR3 reads TGTGCCAGCTCATTCCGGGACATGATACCTGCAACTAATGAAAAACTGTTTTTT. Amino acids: CASSFRDMIPATNEKLFF.

The chain joins TRBV2 to TRBJ2-7; possible D gene TRBD2, 5 bases. The ends were cut back, 2 bases at V and 3 bases at J, with 14 bases in the middle. The germline gives CDR1 SNHLY, CDR2 FYNNEI. The CDR3 loop spans 15 amino acids. CDR3 amino acids: CASSEIGMEVYEQYF. CDR3 DNA: TGTGCCAGCAGTGAAATTGGAATGGAGGTCTACGAGCAGTACTTC.

The CDR3 nucleotides are TGTGCCAGCAGCCAATCACAGGGATCCTACGAGCAGTACTTC. The encoded protein is CASSQSQGSYEQYF. V is TRBV27 and J is TRBJ2-7; D is possibly TRBD1 (6 bases). Trimming took 6 bases from V and 1 from J, leaving 13 bases between them. The CDR3 sequence is 14 residues long. Germline values: CDR1 MNHEY, CDR2 SMNVEV (reference sequence).

This chain connects TRBV2 to TRBJ2-7; D gene uncertain. The CDR3 length is 12 residues. Trimming took off 10 bases at V and 3 bases at J, with 13 bases between the two ends. Germline-derived CDR1 and CDR2 are SNHLY and FYNNEI. This chain's CDR3 is CATSVALYEQYF. CDR3 in DNA: TGTGCCACGTCAGTTGCCCTCTACGAGCAGTACTTC.

This chain joins TRBV13 and TRBJ1-3; no definite D call. The CDR3 is made up of 15 amino acids. The V and J ends lost 5 bases and 2 bases respectively, with 13 bases between them. The V gene's germline CDR1 is PRHDT and CDR2 FYEKMQ (reference sequence). The CDR3 loop is CASSTRTHPGNTIYF. As DNA, the CDR3 is TGTGCCAGCAGCACAAGGACCCACCCTGGAAACACCATATATTTT.

This clone appeared a few times. At the DNA level, this CDR3 is encoded by other sequences in the same sample as well. The V and J genes are TRBV6-1 and TRBJ1-5; D call uncertain. V lost 4 bases and J 1 base, leaving 2 bases between the germline ends. CDR1 and CDR2 (germline): MNHNS, SASEGT. CDR3 length equals 12 residues. The CDR3 bases are TGTGCCAGCAGTGCCAGCAATCAGCCCCAGCATTTT. Its protein is CASSASNQPQHF.

This chain links TRBV18 with TRBJ1-4, with D possibly TRBD1 on 6 matching bases. The CDR3 extends over 14 amino acids. Germline CDR1 is KGHSH and CDR2 is LQKENI. Trimming pared 6 bases from V and 2 bases from J, leaving 10 bases between. CDR3 in DNA: TGTGCCAGCTCGGGGGCAGGCACTAATGAAAAACTGTTTTTT. Residues: CASSGAGTNEKLFF.

J is TRBJ2-2 and V is TRBV5-4; D ambiguous. This CDR3 has 16 amino acids. The V end lost 1 base, the J end lost 7 bases, and 17 bases lay between the germline ends. Germline values: CDR1 SGHNT, CDR2 YYREEE (reference sequence). DNA of the CDR3: TGTGCCAGCAGCTTGAATCGTCTAGTCGCTGTCGGGGAGCTGTTTTTT. Protein product: CASSLNRLVAVGELFF.

J is TRBJ1-3 and V is TRBV11-2; D is perhaps TRBD1 (5 bases). CDR1 and CDR2 from the germline V gene are SGHAT and FQNNGV. CDR3 length equals 14 residues. V was clipped by 1 base and J by 1 base, with 5 bases between them. This chain's CDR3 is CASSLAGSGNTIYF. The CDR3 DNA sequence: TGTGCCAGCAGCTTAGCAGGGTCTGGAAACACCATATATTTT. The full variable domain, rest sourced from reference TRBV11-2 and TRBJ1-3, is EAGVAQSPRYKIIEKRQSVAFWCNPISGHATLYWYQQILGQGPKLLIQFQNNGVVDDSQLPKDRFSAERLKGVDSTLKIQPAKLEDSAVYLCASSLAGSGNTIYFGEGSWLTVV.

The V gene is TRBV9, the J gene TRBJ2-1, with 12 positions matching TRBD2. This CDR3 is 19 amino acids long. Germline CDR1 SGDLS, CDR2 YYNGEE. After removal of 3 bases from V and 5 bases from J, the junction contained 15 bases not matched to a gene. CDR3 protein: CASSARPGTSGLSNNEQFF. The DNA of the CDR3 is TGTGCCAGCAGCGCACGTCCCGGGACTAGCGGGCTTTCGAACAATGAGCAGTTCTTC.

Only one count was recorded for this clone. V and J are TRBV27 and TRBJ1-4; 9 bases line up with TRBD1. The germline V gene has CDR1 MNHEY and CDR2 SMNVEV (reference sequence). The junction had 9 bases not matched to a gene; V was cut back by 0 bases and J by 4 bases. The CDR3 is 18 amino acids. The CDR3 region is CASSLSGTGRALNEKLFF. DNA for the CDR3: TGTGCCAGCAGTTTATCCGGGACAGGGAGGGCACTTAATGAAAAACTGTTTTTT.

The V gene is TRBV15, the J gene TRBJ1-1; D call uncertain. V was clipped by 9 bases and J by 0 bases, with 11 bases between them. This CDR3 is 13 amino acids long. The V gene's germline CDR1 is LNHNV and CDR2 YYDKDF (reference sequence). The CDR3 sequence is CATGRDMNTEAFF. CDR3 bases: TGTGCCACGGGAAGGGATATGAACACTGAAGCTTTCTTT.

This clone turned up a few times. The chain combines TRBV7-2 with TRBJ1-1, with 7 nucleotides matching TRBD1. The germline V gene encodes CDR1 SGHTA and CDR2 FQGNSA. This CDR3 contains 15 residues. Trimming cost V 2 bases and J 1 base; bases outside gene matches: 4. CDR3 sequence: CASSLRQGWNTEAFF. The CDR3 DNA reads TGTGCCAGCAGCTTAAGACAGGGTTGGAACACTGAAGCTTTCTTT.

The chain employs TRBV7-9 and TRBJ2-6; D is ambiguous. CDR1 and CDR2 (germline): SEHNR, FQNEAQ (reference sequence). The CDR3 spans 14 residues. Trimming cost V 1 base and J 1 base, with 2 bases left between them. CDR3 sequence (DNA): TGTGCCAGCAGCTTAGTATCTGGGGCCAACGTCCTGACTTTC. Translation gives CASSLVSGANVLTF.

This clone showed up just a few times. The rearrangement joins TRBV27 to TRBJ1-1; TRBD1 might be the D (6 bases). The CDR3 spans 16 residues. Germline values: CDR1 MNHEY, CDR2 SMNVEV (reference sequence). Deletions cut 0 bases from V and 1 base from J, with 12 bases between. CDR3 nucleotides: TGTGCCAGCAGTTTATCGGGACACCTCTCGAACACTGAAGCTTTCTTT. Translated, it gives CASSLSGHLSNTEAFF.

This chain uses TRBV5-1 with TRBJ2-1, with TRBD2 matching 8 bases. The germline gives CDR1 SGHRS, CDR2 YFSETQ. The CDR3 is 17 amino acids. J lost 5 bases, V lost 5 bases, and 15 bases had no gene match. CDR3 amino acids: CASRAAYRAGDNNEQFF. CDR3 coding DNA: TGCGCCAGCAGGGCGGCCTATAGAGCGGGGGACAACAATGAGCAGTTCTTC.

The chain combines TRBV7-9 with TRBJ1-1, with D perhaps matching TRBD1 (5 bases). Germline V lookup: CDR1 SEHNR, CDR2 FQNEAQ (reference sequence). This CDR3 has 13 amino acids. Trimming pared 5 bases from V and 8 bases from J, leaving 15 bases between. This CDR3 is CASSRHGTPEAFF. The CDR3, as DNA: TGTGCCAGCAGCAGGCACGGGACTCCGGAAGCTTTCTTT.